This record covers a single TCR beta chain. Germline CDR1 is SGHRS and CDR2 is YFSETQ. V lost 2 bases to trimming and J lost 0 bases, with 9 bases between them. This CDR3 has 16 amino acids. The sample comes from a study of blood T cell repertoires in COVID-19. Study-wide background: Sites in the United States, Italy and Spain provided acute and convalescent COVID-19 samples.

The study recruited people aged roughly 18 to 100 years across about 25 US areas. Clinical histories supplied by participants themselves formed the basis of cohort assignment. Sequencing was performed with immunoSEQ multiplex PCR; in TCRdb, only in-frame clones are kept and a portion is missing. The sample has fewer than 350,000 clones; roughly 89% are singletons. The sample was PBMCs or T cells enriched from blood (not recorded which). The chain has TRBV5-1 and TRBJ1-6; D is possibly TRBD1 (6 bases). This TCR derives from a young woman with acute COVID-19. Here the CDR3 reads CASSFTGSSYNSPLHF. Here the CDR3 DNA reads TGCGCCAGCAGCTTCACAGGGAGCTCCTATAATTCACCCCTCCACTTT. Full variable domain (outside the CDR3, taken from reference TRBV5-1 and TRBJ1-6): KAGVTQTPRYLIKTRGQQVTLSCSPISGHRSVSWYQQTPGQGLQFLFEYFSETQRNKGNFPGRFSGRQFSNSRSEMNVSTLELGDSALYLCASSFTGSSYNSPLHFGNGTRLTVT.